One and the same sample provided the 25 T cell receptor beta chains below, sequenced in a study of CD8+ T cells in alopecia areata. cDNA reverse transcribed from extracted RNA served as the sequencing template. Sequencing was performed with immunoSEQ multiplex PCR; in TCRdb, only in-frame clones are kept and a portion is missing. Found here are around 180,000 clones, just under 65% of them singletons; the top ten hold 1.3%. The treatment denotes: oral pan-JAK inhibitor, 5-10 mg twice daily. This specimen consisted of CD4+ T cells sorted from blood, obtained around week 50, from a patient treated with tofacitinib. The source is a human donor with alopecia areata.

This chain joins TRBV29-1 and TRBJ2-1; possibly TRBD1 or TRBD2 for D (6 bases each). V lost 4 bases and J 0 bases, leaving 25 bases between the germline ends. The CDR3 spans 19 residues. Per the germline V gene, CDR1 is SQVTM and CDR2 is ANQGSEA. The CDR3 protein is CSVGGASAEKMSSYNEQFF. The CDR3 nucleotides read TGCAGCGTTGGGGGGGCCTCGGCGGAGAAAATGAGCTCCTACAATGAGCAGTTCTTC.

The J gene is TRBJ2-3, the V gene TRBV30; D gene uncertain. Germline values: CDR1 GTSNPN, CDR2 SVGIG (reference sequence). This CDR3 contains 13 residues. The V end lost 2 bases, the J end lost 6 bases, and 12 bases lay between the germline ends. In DNA form, the CDR3 reads TGTGCCTGGAGTACCACCAGCGTGGATACGCAGTATTTT. Translation: CAWSTTSVDTQYF.

This chain joins TRBV6-1 and TRBJ2-3; TRBD1 agrees at 8 bases. CDR1 is MNHNS and CDR2 is SASEGT in the germline V gene. V lost 4 bases to trimming and J lost 2 bases; unmatched junction nucleotides: 8. The CDR3 extends over 16 amino acids. CDR3 sequence: CASSGYRGDFTDTQYF. The DNA for the CDR3 is TGTGCCAGCAGTGGGTACAGGGGGGATTTCACAGATACGCAGTATTTT.

This clone was recorded only once. The chain links TRBV5-1 to TRBJ2-3; perhaps TRBD2 as D (6 bases). The CDR3 is 17 amino acids. Germline V lookup: CDR1 SGHRS, CDR2 YFSETQ. V lost 2 bases and J lost 2, with 18 bases in between. The CDR3 sequence: CASSFGLVAVYTDTQYF. In DNA, the CDR3 is TGCGCCAGCAGCTTCGGATTGGTAGCGGTTTACACAGATACGCAGTATTTT. Full variable domain (outside the CDR3, taken from reference TRBV5-1 and TRBJ2-3): KAGVTQTPRYLIKTRGQQVTLSCSPISGHRSVSWYQQTPGQGLQFLFEYFSETQRNKGNFPGRFSGRQFSNSRSEMNVSTLELGDSALYLCASSFGLVAVYTDTQYFGPGTRLTVL.

This clone was seen only a few times. The chain is built from TRBV29-1 and TRBJ2-6; 9 nucleotides match TRBD1. Unmatched junction bases numbered 4, after V lost 5 bases and J lost 11 bases. The CDR3 consists of 12 residues. The germline gives CDR1 SQVTM, CDR2 ANQGSEA. In DNA form, the CDR3 reads TGCAGCGTTAGGACAGGGGAATACGTCCTGACTTTC. It yields the protein CSVRTGEYVLTF.

The chain links TRBV5-1 to TRBJ2-7, with D perhaps assigned TRBD1 or TRBD2 (5 bases each). V was shortened by 3 bases and J by 2 bases, with 18 bases between the two germline ends. This CDR3 has 16 residues. Per germline, CDR1 SGHRS and CDR2 YFSETQ. CDR3 in DNA: TGCGCCAGCAGCTCGGCCGGGGCGGTCACAGCCTACGAGCAGTACTTC. It yields the protein CASSSAGAVTAYEQYF.

The genes are TRBV6-5 and TRBJ1-1, with 7 bases aligning to TRBD1. There are 13 residues in the CDR3. Germline lookup yields CDR1 MNHEY and CDR2 SVGAGI. Germline trimming cut 4 bases from V and 4 bases from J; bases unmatched to any gene: 3. CDR3 amino acids: CASSSYRGTEAFF. The CDR3 coding sequence is TGTGCCAGCAGTTCTTACAGGGGCACTGAAGCTTTCTTT.

J is TRBJ2-5 and V is TRBV29-1, with D unclear. The CDR3 contains 12 residues. Looked up from germline, CDR1 is SQVTM and CDR2 is ANQGSEA. V lost 3 bases and J lost 2, with 7 bases in between. The CDR3 DNA reads TGCAGCGTTGATTTCCAGCAAGAGACCCAGTACTTC. This gives the protein CSVDFQQETQYF.

In this sample, this clone turned up a few times. The chain recombines TRBV25-1 with TRBJ2-2; D uncertain. The CDR3 sequence is 13 residues long. Germline CDR1 reads MGHDK; CDR2 reads SYGVNS. V dropped 4 bases and J dropped 5 bases, with 8 bases sitting between them. As DNA, the CDR3 is TGTGCCAGCAGTGCACACGTAACCGGGGAGCTGTTTTTT. Its translation: CASSAHVTGELFF. Supplemented by reference TRBV25-1 and TRBJ2-2, the full variable domain reads EADIYQTPRYLVIGTGKKITLECSQTMGHDKMYWYQQDPGMELHLIHYSYGVNSTEKGDLSSESTVSRIRTEHFPLTLESARPSHTSQYLCASSAHVTGELFFGEGSRLTVL.

This clone was picked up a small number of times. Within the sample, other DNA sequences also encode this same CDR3. This chain links TRBV29-1 with TRBJ2-7; 9 nucleotides match TRBD1. Germline assignment: CDR1 SQVTM and CDR2 ANQGSEA. The CDR3 consists of 13 residues. V shed 5 bases, J shed 1 base, and the junction held 3 bases outside the gene matches. The CDR3 DNA follows: TGCAGCGTTACCGGGACAGGGTCCTACGAGCAGTACTTC. It codes for CSVTGTGSYEQYF.

The chain links TRBV30 to TRBJ2-7, with 7 positions matching TRBD1. Trimming cost V 5 bases and J 7 bases; bases outside gene matches: 17. The CDR3 sequence is 15 residues long. Germline loops: CDR1 GTSNPN, CDR2 SVGIG (reference sequence). The DNA for the CDR3 is TGTGCCTGGGGTCCCTCGAGACAGGGAAGGTGGGAGCAGTACTTC. Protein product: CAWGPSRQGRWEQYF.

The chain joins TRBV5-1 to TRBJ2-3, with TRBD2 as a possible D gene (5 bases). The CDR3 is 15 amino acids. Trimming removed 4 bases from V and 1 base from J, with 13 bases in between. CDR1 is SGHRS, CDR2 YFSETQ, per germline. The CDR3 sequence is CASSPAGVGTDTQYF. CDR3 nucleotides: TGCGCCAGCAGCCCCGCCGGGGTTGGCACAGATACGCAGTATTTT.

The chain couples TRBV29-1 to TRBJ2-5; D not certain. The CDR3 has 12 residues. Germline-derived CDR1 and CDR2 are SQVTM and ANQGSEA. Trimming pared 4 bases from V and 1 base from J, leaving 7 bases between. The CDR3 spells CSVGAAQETQYF. CDR3 DNA: TGCAGCGTTGGGGCCGCCCAAGAGACCCAGTACTTC.

The V and J genes are TRBV4-3 and TRBJ2-1, with 14 bases that match TRBD2. The germline gives CDR1 LGHNA, CDR2 YSLEER. V trimming: 1 base; J trimming: 7 bases; junction bases outside the gene matches: 9. The CDR3 consists of 18 residues. For the CDR3, the DNA is TGCGCCAGCAGCCAAGGAGGACTAGCGGGGGGCTCCGGAAATGAGCAGTTCTTC. This encodes CASSQGGLAGGSGNEQFF.

This clone was counted a single time. This chain links TRBV10-2 with TRBJ2-1, with TRBD2 matching 10 bases. Trimming took 6 bases from V and 5 from J; bases not matched to a gene: 7. The germline V gene has CDR1 WSHSY and CDR2 SAAADI. The length of the CDR3 is 15 residues. For the CDR3, the DNA is TGCGCCAGCAGGGGGCCGGGACTAGCGAACAATGAGCAGTTCTTC. Translated: CASRGPGLANNEQFF.

This clone was detected once. This chain joins TRBV5-6 and TRBJ1-2; 9 bases agree with TRBD1. J gave up 8 bases and V 3 bases, and 5 bases lay outside the gene matches. Germline loops: CDR1 SGHDT, CDR2 YYEEEE. The CDR3 is 13 amino acids. The chain's CDR3 is CASSWGQGGGYTF. CDR3 DNA: TGTGCCAGCAGCTGGGGACAGGGCGGAGGCTACACCTTC.

This clone was seen repeatedly, ten times or more. Distinct nucleotide sequences in the sample also encode this CDR3. The chain couples TRBV4-3 to TRBJ1-1; D call uncertain. The CDR3 is 14 residues long. The V gene's germline CDR1 is LGHNA and CDR2 YSLEER. Trimming removed 1 base from V and 4 bases from J, with 10 bases in between. The CDR3 spells CASSQGHRATEAFF. The CDR3 coding sequence is TGCGCCAGCAGCCAAGGACACCGAGCCACTGAAGCTTTCTTT.

This CDR3 reads CASSQAQGPTDTQYF. In DNA, the CDR3 is TGCGCCAGCAGCCAAGCACAGGGGCCGACAGATACGCAGTATTTT. This chain links TRBV4-3 with TRBJ2-3; 7 nucleotides agree with TRBD1. The CDR3 runs 15 residues. V lost 1 base, J lost 3 bases, and 4 bases stayed unmatched. Looked up from germline, CDR1 is LGHNA and CDR2 is YSLEER.

This chain joins TRBV7-2 and TRBJ2-3, with 9 nucleotides matching TRBD1. V trimming: 5 bases; J trimming: 7 bases; junction bases outside the gene matches: 10. Germline V lookup: CDR1 SGHTA, CDR2 FQGNSA. This CDR3 comprises 15 residues. The CDR3 sequence: CASSGGQGFGNTQYF. The CDR3 DNA is TGTGCCAGCAGCGGAGGACAGGGGTTTGGGAATACGCAGTATTTT.

J is TRBJ1-2 and V is TRBV30; 7 bases agree with TRBD1. This CDR3 has 15 amino acids. Germline loops: CDR1 GTSNPN, CDR2 SVGIG (reference sequence). With V trimmed by 2 bases and J by 4 bases, 10 bases remained unmatched. The CDR3 is CAWSRGPGGSYGYTF. DNA of the CDR3: TGTGCCTGGAGTCGAGGACCAGGGGGGTCCTATGGCTACACCTTC.

This clone was counted only a few times. V and J are TRBV10-3 and TRBJ1-2; D unclear. The V and J ends lost 8 bases and 0 bases respectively, with 7 bases between them. This CDR3 comprises 12 residues. Germline assignment: CDR1 ENHRY and CDR2 SYGVKD. The DNA for the CDR3 is TGTGCCATCCGCCCCTCTAACTATGGCTACACCTTC. Translating gives CAIRPSNYGYTF.

The chain uses TRBV2 and TRBJ2-1; the D is unclear. V was trimmed by 6 bases and J by 2 bases, leaving 14 bases between them. Germline loops: CDR1 SNHLY, CDR2 FYNNEI. This CDR3 is built from 15 residues. In DNA, the CDR3 is TGTGCCAGCAGCCCCCTGGGCGGAACCTACAATGAGCAGTTCTTC. Residues: CASSPLGGTYNEQFF.

The V call is TRBV5-1, the J call TRBJ1-6; tentative D call: TRBD1 (6 bases). V gave up 4 bases and J gave up 10 bases, with 27 bases separating them. The length of the CDR3 is 18 residues. Germline CDR1 is SGHRS and CDR2 is YFSETQ. The CDR3 DNA sequence: TGCGCCAGCAGCCCGGACCGGGACACCTTCGTCATTCGGTCACCCCTCCACTTT. It yields the protein CASSPDRDTFVIRSPLHF.

J is TRBJ2-7 and V is TRBV7-9; D unclear. CDR3 length equals 13 residues. Trimming stripped 4 bases from V and 3 bases from J, with 10 bases between. Germline CDR1 SEHNR, CDR2 FQNEAQ (reference sequence). CDR3 bases: TGTGCCAGCAGCTCCGGGCCATTCTACGAGCAGTACTTC. Translated: CASSSGPFYEQYF.

The J gene is TRBJ1-1, the V gene TRBV5-1; maybe TRBD1 (6 bases). This CDR3 contains 13 residues. The ends were cut back, 8 bases at V and 1 base at J, with 12 bases in the middle. The V gene's germline CDR1 is SGHRS and CDR2 YFSETQ. The CDR3 nucleotides are TGCGCCAGTGCAAACAGGGAGAACACTGAAGCTTTCTTT. It yields the protein CASANRENTEAFF.